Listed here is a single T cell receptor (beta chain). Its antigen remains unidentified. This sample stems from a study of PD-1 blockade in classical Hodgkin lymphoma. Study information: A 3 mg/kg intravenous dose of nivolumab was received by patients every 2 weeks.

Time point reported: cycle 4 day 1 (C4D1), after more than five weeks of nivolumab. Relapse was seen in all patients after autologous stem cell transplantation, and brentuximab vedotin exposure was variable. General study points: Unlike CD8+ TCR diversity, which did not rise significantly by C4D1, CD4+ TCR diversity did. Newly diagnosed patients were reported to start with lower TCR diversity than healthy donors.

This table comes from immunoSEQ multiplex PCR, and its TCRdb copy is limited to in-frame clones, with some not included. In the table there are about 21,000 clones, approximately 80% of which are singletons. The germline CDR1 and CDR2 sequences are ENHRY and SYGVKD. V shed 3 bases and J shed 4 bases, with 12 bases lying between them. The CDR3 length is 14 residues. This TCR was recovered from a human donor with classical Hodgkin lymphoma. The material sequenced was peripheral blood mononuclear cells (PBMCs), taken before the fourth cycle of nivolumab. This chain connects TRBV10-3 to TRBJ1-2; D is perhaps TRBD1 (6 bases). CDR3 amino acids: CAISETGLSYGYTF. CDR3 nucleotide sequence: TGTGCCATCAGTGAAACAGGGCTATCCTATGGCTACACCTTC.